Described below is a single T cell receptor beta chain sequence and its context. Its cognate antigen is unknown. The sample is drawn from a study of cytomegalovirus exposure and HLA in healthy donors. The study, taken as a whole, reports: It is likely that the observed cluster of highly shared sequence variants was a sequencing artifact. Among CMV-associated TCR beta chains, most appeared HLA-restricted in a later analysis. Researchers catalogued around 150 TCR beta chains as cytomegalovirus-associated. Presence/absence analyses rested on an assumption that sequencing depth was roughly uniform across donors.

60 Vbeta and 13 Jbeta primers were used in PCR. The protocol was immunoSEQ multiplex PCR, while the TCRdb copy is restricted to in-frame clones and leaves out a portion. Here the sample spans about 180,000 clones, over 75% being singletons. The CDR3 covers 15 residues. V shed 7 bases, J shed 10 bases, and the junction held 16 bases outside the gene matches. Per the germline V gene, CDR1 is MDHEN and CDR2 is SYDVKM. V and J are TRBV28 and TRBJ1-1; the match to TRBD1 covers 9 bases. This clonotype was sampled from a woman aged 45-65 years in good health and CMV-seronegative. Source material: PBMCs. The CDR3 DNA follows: TGTGCCAGCACCACCCCGCCGGGACAGGGCTTTGGAGCTTTCTTT. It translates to CASTTPPGQGFGAFF.